Listed here are 29 T cell receptor beta chains from one sample, sequenced in a study of blood T cell repertoires in COVID-19. Profiling relied on immunoSEQ multiplex PCR, and the TCRdb table lists in-frame clones only, not all of them. The top ten hold roughly 4% of the sample, which has about 87,000 clones, approximately 71% seen once. The source material was peripheral blood. The receptors were sampled from a woman aged 50 to 65 with acute or convalescent COVID-19.

The chain joins TRBV19 to TRBJ2-1; TRBD1 is a possible D gene (5 bases). V lost 3 bases and J 6 bases, leaving 12 bases between the germline ends. Germline V CDR1 and CDR2: LNHDA, SQIVND (reference sequence). The CDR3 has 14 amino acids. The CDR3, as DNA: TGTGCCAGTAGTATTCCCCCAGGGATCAATGAGCAGTTCTTC. Its translation: CASSIPPGINEQFF.

In its sample, this clone was seen a few times. The chain uses TRBV4-2 and TRBJ2-5; D not certain. This CDR3 comprises 15 residues. Trimming removed 0 bases from V and 2 bases from J, with 10 bases in between. Looked up from germline, CDR1 is LGHNA and CDR2 is YNFKEQ. The CDR3 reads CASSQDGNSQETQYF. CDR3 DNA: TGTGCCAGCAGCCAAGATGGTAACAGTCAAGAGACCCAGTACTTC.

The CDR3 sequence: CATRTGSEVDTEAFF. CDR3 in DNA: TGTGCCACCCGGACAGGGAGTGAGGTCGACACTGAAGCTTTCTTT. The chain couples TRBV19 to TRBJ1-1, with 8 bases lining up with TRBD1. The CDR3 is made up of 15 amino acids. The V gene's germline CDR1 is LNHDA and CDR2 SQIVND (reference sequence). V gave up 10 bases and J gave up 3 bases; unmatched junction bases: 13.

This clone was counted only a few times. The V gene is TRBV4-2, the J gene TRBJ2-7, with TRBD1 matching over 11 bases. The CDR3 is made up of 15 amino acids. J was trimmed by 3 bases and V by 1 base; bases with no gene match: 2. Per the germline V gene, CDR1 is LGHNA and CDR2 is YNFKEQ. CDR3 in DNA: TGTGCCAGCAGCCAAGCCGGGACAGGGGGCTACGAGCAGTACTTC. It yields the protein CASSQAGTGGYEQYF.

In this sample, this clone turned up a few times. This sequence joins TRBV10-3 and TRBJ1-3; D unresolved. Trimming pared 0 bases from V and 0 bases from J, leaving 9 bases between. Germline V gene data show CDR1 as ENHRY and CDR2 as SYGVKD. The CDR3 totals 16 residues. The CDR3 DNA sequence: TGTGCCATCAGTGAGTCGAAAGGGAGCTCTGGAAACACCATATATTTT. As protein: CAISESKGSSGNTIYF.

The chain links TRBV10-3 to TRBJ2-7, with TRBD2 matching over 8 bases. The CDR3 runs to 14 residues. The germline V gene has CDR1 ENHRY and CDR2 SYGVKD. J was trimmed by 2 bases and V by 10 bases; bases with no gene match: 10. CDR3 amino acids: CASRLTSDTYEQYF. In DNA, the CDR3 is TGTGCCAGCCGATTGACTAGCGACACCTACGAGCAGTACTTC.

The gene calls are TRBV24-1 and TRBJ1-1, with 9 bases aligning to TRBD1. Trimming at V came to 0 bases and at J to 0 bases, leaving 4 bases not matched to a gene. The CDR3 is made up of 17 amino acids. Per the germline V gene, CDR1 is KGHDR and CDR2 is SFDVKD. The CDR3, as DNA: TGTGCCACCAGTGATTTGACAGGGGGCCCCATGAACACTGAAGCTTTCTTT. It translates to CATSDLTGGPMNTEAFF.

The rearrangement uses TRBV7-9 and TRBJ1-4; tentative D call: TRBD1 (6 bases). In germline, CDR1 is SEHNR, CDR2 FQNEAQ (reference sequence). The germline V and J ends were trimmed by 5 bases and 4 bases, with 17 bases remaining between them. This CDR3 has 16 amino acids. The CDR3 here is CASSAATGIFNEKLFF. The CDR3 bases are TGTGCCAGCAGCGCCGCTACAGGGATCTTTAATGAAAAACTGTTTTTT.

The V and J genes are TRBV6-5 and TRBJ2-5; D may be TRBD2 (5 bases). CDR1 MNHEY and CDR2 SVGAGI come from the germline V gene. Trimming removed 7 bases from V and 5 bases from J, with 14 bases in between. There are 13 residues in the CDR3. The CDR3 is CASTPTRGETQYF. The CDR3 nucleotides read TGTGCCAGCACCCCAACCCGAGGGGAGACCCAGTACTTC.

The chain uses TRBV18 and TRBJ1-1; perhaps TRBD1 as D (6 bases). Trimming removed 6 bases at V and 0 bases at J, with 11 bases between. This CDR3 is built from 14 residues. Germline V gene lookup returns CDR1 KGHSH and CDR2 LQKENI. Here the CDR3 reads CASSRQELNTEAFF. The CDR3 DNA is TGTGCCAGCTCTCGACAGGAATTGAACACTGAAGCTTTCTTT.

The chain employs TRBV13 and TRBJ2-7; a possible D gene is TRBD1 (6 bases). Germline V gives CDR1 PRHDT, CDR2 FYEKMQ (reference sequence). The CDR3 loop spans 12 amino acids. Between the trimmed V and J ends, which lost 2 bases and 4 bases, there was a span of 6 bases. Here the CDR3 reads CASSLTGYEQYF. The CDR3 nucleotides are TGTGCCAGCAGCTTAACAGGGTACGAGCAGTACTTC.

In its sample, this clone was seen a few times. The sample has other DNA sequences that encode this CDR3 too. The chain joins TRBV11-2 to TRBJ2-7; the match to TRBD1 covers 7 bases. V trimming: 1 base; J trimming: 0 bases; junction bases outside the gene matches: 3. The CDR3 spans 15 residues. Germline loops: CDR1 SGHAT, CDR2 FQNNGV. The CDR3 sequence is CASSLGAGGSYEQYF. The DNA of the CDR3 is TGTGCCAGCAGCTTAGGGGCAGGGGGCTCCTACGAGCAGTACTTC.

The V and J genes are TRBV28 and TRBJ2-3, with D uncertain. The V end lost 1 base, the J end lost 8 bases, and 13 bases lay between the germline ends. Germline V gene lookup returns CDR1 MDHEN and CDR2 SYDVKM. The CDR3 contains 14 residues. For the CDR3, the DNA is TGTGCCAGCAGTTTATCTACCGCAAGAGCTACGCAGTATTTT. It is translated as CASSLSTARATQYF. Complete variable domain (other parts from reference TRBV28 and TRBJ2-3): DVKVTQSSRYLVKRTGEKVFLECVQDMDHENMFWYRQDPGLGLRLIYFSYDVKMKEKGDIPEGYSVSREKKERFSLILESASTNQTSMYLCASSLSTARATQYFGPGTRLTVL.

The CDR3 reads CASSQYRGEAGRVLTGELFF. For the CDR3, the DNA is TGTGCCAGCAGCCAGTACCGGGGGGAAGCGGGGAGGGTTCTCACCGGGGAGCTGTTTTTT. V is TRBV3-1 (or the pseudogene TRBV3-2) and J is TRBJ2-2; 7 bases match TRBD2. The CDR3 totals 20 residues. The V gene's germline CDR1 is LGHDT and CDR2 YNNKEL (reference sequence). The trim removed 3 bases at V and 4 bases at J, leaving 20 bases unmatched.

As DNA, the CDR3 is TGTGCCAGCAGCCCCCGGTTAGCAAATTCACCCCTCCACTTT. Its translation: CASSPRLANSPLHF. The chain joins TRBV11-2 to TRBJ1-6; D gene ambiguous. CDR1 is SGHAT, CDR2 FQNNGV, per germline. This CDR3 region has 14 residues. The germline V and J ends were trimmed by 5 bases and 7 bases, with 12 bases remaining between them.

The chain couples TRBV7-7 to TRBJ2-3; 12 nucleotides agree with TRBD2. Germline V gene data show CDR1 as SSHAT and CDR2 as FNYEAQ (reference sequence). V shed 5 bases, J shed 11 bases, and the junction held 11 bases outside the gene matches. This CDR3 has 15 residues. CDR3 in amino acids: CASSRLAGGADVQYF. As DNA, the CDR3 is TGTGCCAGCAGCCGTCTAGCGGGGGGGGCCGATGTGCAGTATTTT.

This chain connects TRBV3-1 (or the pseudogene TRBV3-2) to TRBJ2-5; 8 positions agree with TRBD2. This CDR3 contains 16 residues. Per germline, CDR1 LGHDT and CDR2 YNNKEL (reference sequence). Trimming removed 4 bases from V and 0 bases from J; junction bases left unmatched: 7. The CDR3: CASSLRGGGNQETQYF. The CDR3 DNA reads as TGTGCCAGCAGCCTCCGGGGGGGCGGCAACCAAGAGACCCAGTACTTC.

The chain uses TRBV7-2 and TRBJ2-5; possibly TRBD2 for D (6 bases). V shed 0 bases and J shed 4 bases, with 6 bases lying between them. This CDR3 spans 13 amino acids. From germline, CDR1 is SGHTA and CDR2 FQGNSA. Written as DNA, the CDR3 is TGTGCCAGCAGCTTAGCGGGGGGAGAGACCCAGTACTTC. Translated: CASSLAGGETQYF.

The chain carries TRBV28 and TRBJ1-1; D is undetermined. Germline CDR1 and CDR2: MDHEN and SYDVKM. The CDR3 runs to 14 residues. Trimming took 6 bases from V and 0 from J, leaving 11 bases between them. The CDR3 nucleotides read TGTGCCAGCAGCAAGCAGGTATTGAACACTGAAGCTTTCTTT. Translating it yields CASSKQVLNTEAFF.

CDR3 nucleotides: TGTGCCAGCAGTATGGGCCTCGGAGGTTACGATGGCTACACCTTC. This translates into CASSMGLGGYDGYTF. The J gene is TRBJ1-2, the V gene TRBV6-5; D is unresolved. The V end lost 5 bases, the J end lost 6 bases, and 19 bases lay between the germline ends. In germline, CDR1 is MNHEY, CDR2 SVGAGI. The CDR3 has 15 residues.

This clone was seen a handful of times. V is TRBV21-1 and J is TRBJ1-1; the table's D call, TRBD1, was not checked against the DNA. TRBV21-1 is tagged as a pseudogene. The CDR3 spans 17 residues. The CDR3 is CASSKGSFYEQNTEAFF. CDR3 DNA: TGTGCCAGCAGCAAAGGATCCTTTTATGAACAGAACACTGAAGCTTTCTTT.

This clone has just one count. The rearrangement links TRBV28 to TRBJ1-5, with D unclear. The germline CDR1 and CDR2 sequences are MDHEN and SYDVKM. The V and J ends lost 7 bases and 0 bases respectively, with 13 bases between them. This CDR3 spans 15 amino acids. CDR3 DNA sequence: TGTGCCAGCATAGCTGACTATAGTAGCAATCAGCCCCAGCATTTT. It encodes CASIADYSSNQPQHF.

This sequence joins TRBV9 and TRBJ2-2; D call uncertain. CDR1 and CDR2 from the germline V gene are SGDLS and YYNGEE. The CDR3 consists of 15 residues. V was clipped by 2 bases and J by 4 bases, with 12 bases between them. In DNA form, the CDR3 reads TGTGCCAGCAGCGTCAAACAGACGATCACCGGGGAGCTGTTTTTT. This gives the protein CASSVKQTITGELFF.

The table lists this clone with a few counts. For the CDR3, the DNA is TGTGCCAGCAGCCCTTGGGGACAGGGTAATGAAAAACTGTTTTTT. Translated: CASSPWGQGNEKLFF. The chain combines TRBV3-1 (or the pseudogene TRBV3-2) with TRBJ1-4; 9 bases fit TRBD1. Germline values: CDR1 LGHDT, CDR2 YNNKEL (reference sequence). The J segment lost 4 bases and the V segment lost 4 bases, leaving 4 bases of the junction unmatched. The CDR3 consists of 15 residues.

This sequence joins TRBV9 and TRBJ2-1; tentative D call: TRBD2 (6 bases). The germline CDR1 and CDR2 sequences are SGDLS and YYNGEE. The CDR3 has 15 amino acids. V lost 0 bases, J lost 3 bases, and 10 bases lay in between. The CDR3 nucleotides are TGTGCCAGCAGCGTAGTCGGGGGAGGCTACAATGAGCAGTTCTTC. This codes for CASSVVGGGYNEQFF.

This clone was seen only once. This chain connects TRBV5-6 to TRBJ2-5, with TRBD2 identical over 13 bases. Trimming removed 2 bases from V and 5 bases from J; junction bases left unmatched: 6. The CDR3 is made up of 16 amino acids. Per germline, CDR1 SGHDT and CDR2 YYEEEE. As DNA, the CDR3 is TGTGCCAGCAGCTTCTTACTAGCGGGGGGGCGTGAGACCCAGTACTTC. This sequence encodes CASSFLLAGGRETQYF.

This clone appeared a few times. This rearrangement joins TRBV6-5 to TRBJ1-5, with D possibly TRBD1 on 6 matching bases. Germline V gene lookup returns CDR1 MNHEY and CDR2 SVGAGI. This CDR3 comprises 13 residues. V was pared by 2 bases and J by 4 bases, with 6 bases between. DNA of the CDR3: TGTGCCAGCAGTTACGGGACAAATCAGCCCCAGCATTTT. It encodes CASSYGTNQPQHF.

The table lists this clone with a few counts. This chain joins TRBV6-5 and TRBJ1-4; 10 nucleotides agree with TRBD1. V shed 4 bases and J 10 bases; nucleotides not matched to a gene: 0. The V gene's germline CDR1 is MNHEY and CDR2 SVGAGI. CDR3 length equals 12 residues. This chain's CDR3 is CASSWTGGKLFF. The CDR3 region has the DNA TGTGCCAGCAGTTGGACAGGGGGAAAACTGTTTTTT.

The rearrangement uses TRBV19 and TRBJ1-1; the match to TRBD1 covers 9 bases. The J segment lost 0 bases and the V segment lost 4 bases, leaving 3 bases of the junction unmatched. Looked up from germline, CDR1 is LNHDA and CDR2 is SQIVND (reference sequence). There are 15 residues in the CDR3. The CDR3 DNA sequence: TGTGCCAGTAGTACCTACAGGGGGCTGAACACTGAAGCTTTCTTT. Translating it yields CASSTYRGLNTEAFF.